Described below is a single TCR beta chain sequence and its context. Antigen specificity is unknown. This CDR3 has 15 amino acids. With 6 bases removed from V and 6 bases from J, the gap between germline ends came to 19 bases. Germline values: CDR1 LNHNV, CDR2 YYDKDF (reference sequence). The sample is drawn from a study of siplizumab effects on memory and regulatory T cells. Study-wide results and limits: Major contributors to the alloresponse seemed to be naive T cells, which also appeared more diverse than memory cells. An assignable phenotype, naive or memory, was missing from roughly 80-95% of proliferating CD4+ or CD8+ clones. Alloreactive sequences whose origin lay in unstimulated CD4+ memory cells were significantly reduced by siplizumab.

The data were produced by immunoSEQ multiplex PCR, yet TCRdb's version contains in-frame clones alone and is incomplete. The data hold more than 95,000 clones, with about 93% observed a single time. This TCR came from a human donor in good health. The specimen sequenced was Tregs sorted from blood. The V gene is TRBV15, the J gene TRBJ2-3; either TRBD1 or TRBD2 may fit D (5 bases each). CDR3 protein: CATRPPGPDVDTQYF. In nucleotides, the CDR3 is TGTGCCACCAGGCCCCCGGGGCCTGATGTTGATACGCAGTATTTT.